The source of this TCR beta chain is a study of T cells in localized non-small cell lung cancer. General study findings and limits: Density of T cells in blood, when higher, went with longer overall survival.

CDR1 is MNHEY, CDR2 SMNVEV, per germline (reference sequence). V was pared by 6 bases and J by 4 bases, with 15 bases between. This CDR3 is 14 amino acids long. TCRdb's table, derived via immunoSEQ multiplex PCR, lists solely in-frame clones and lacks some. The sample holds 72,000 or so clones; 86% are singletons and the top ten take around a fifth. Points on this clone: Its antigen is not known.

Material: peripheral blood, obtained before any cancer treatment. This sequence joins TRBV27 and TRBJ1-1, with D uncertain. The clonotype originates from a male donor at least 60 years old with stage III squamous cell lung carcinoma. As DNA, the CDR3 is TGTGCCAGCAGCCAATACCGAGGAGGCACTGAAGCTTTCTTT. Translated: CASSQYRGGTEAFF.